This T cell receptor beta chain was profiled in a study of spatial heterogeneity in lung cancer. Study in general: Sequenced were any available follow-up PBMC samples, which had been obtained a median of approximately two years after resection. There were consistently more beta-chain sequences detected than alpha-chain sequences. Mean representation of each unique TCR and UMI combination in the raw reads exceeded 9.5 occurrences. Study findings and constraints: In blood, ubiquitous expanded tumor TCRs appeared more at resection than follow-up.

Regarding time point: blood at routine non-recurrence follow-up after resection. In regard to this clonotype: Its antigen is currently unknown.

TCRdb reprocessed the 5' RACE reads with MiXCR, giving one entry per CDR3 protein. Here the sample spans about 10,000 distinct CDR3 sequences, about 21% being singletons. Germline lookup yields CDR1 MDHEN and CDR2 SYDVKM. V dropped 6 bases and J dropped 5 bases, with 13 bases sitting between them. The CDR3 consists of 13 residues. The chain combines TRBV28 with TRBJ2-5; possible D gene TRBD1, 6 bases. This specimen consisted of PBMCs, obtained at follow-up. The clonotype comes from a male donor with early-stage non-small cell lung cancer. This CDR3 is CASSPTGRETQYF. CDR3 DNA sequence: TGTGCCAGCAGCCCCACAGGGCGCGAGACCCAGTACTTC.